The sequence of this T cell receptor beta chain was determined in a study of cytomegalovirus exposure and HLA in healthy donors. Findings and limits, study-wide: Presence/absence analyses took donor sequencing depth as roughly uniform.

It was with 60 Vbeta and 13 Jbeta primers that the PCR ran. Using immunoSEQ multiplex PCR, the repertoire was profiled, and TCRdb retains in-frame clones only, with some absent. Here the sample spans approximately 110,000 clones, around three quarters being singletons. Comments on this clone: Its specificity is unknown.

The germline V gene has CDR1 SEHNR and CDR2 FQNEAQ (reference sequence). V was trimmed by 5 bases and J by 6 bases, leaving 10 bases between them. This CDR3 has 13 amino acids. V gene TRBV7-9 combines with J gene TRBJ1-4; no definite D call. The TCR originated in a woman in her forties or fifties in good health and CMV-seropositive. The sample taken for sequencing was PBMCs. This CDR3 reads CASSLAGYEKLFF. The CDR3 DNA is TGTGCCAGCAGCCTGGCGGGCTATGAAAAACTGTTTTTT.